The 2 T cell receptor beta chains presented below share a single source sample, sequenced in a study of radiotherapy plus CTLA-4 blockade in lung cancer. Profiling relied on immunoSEQ multiplex PCR, and the TCRdb table lists in-frame clones only, not all of them. The sample contains roughly 120,000 clones, around 75% of which appear only once. The sequencing used peripheral blood, collected from a patient treated with radiotherapy plus ipilimumab. The receptors originated from a human donor with non-small cell lung cancer who had a partial response to radiotherapy plus ipilimumab.

The chain uses TRBV5-1 and TRBJ2-3, with TRBD2 identical over 13 bases. CDR3 size: 15 residues. Germline V gene sequence: CDR1 SGHRS, CDR2 YFSETQ. The V and J ends lost 6 bases and 2 bases, in that order; junction bases with no gene match: 3. The CDR3 nucleotides read TGCGCCAGCACGACTAGCGGGAGGACCACAGATACGCAGTATTTT. Translated: CASTTSGRTTDTQYF.

The chain links TRBV5-1 to TRBJ1-6, with TRBD1 identical over 8 bases. In germline, CDR1 is SGHRS, CDR2 YFSETQ. The CDR3 has 16 amino acids. V trimming: 0 bases; J trimming: 7 bases; junction bases outside the gene matches: 6. CDR3 loop: CASSLVGQGANSPLHF. The CDR3 nucleotides read TGCGCCAGCAGCTTGGTGGGGCAGGGGGCCAATTCACCCCTCCACTTT.